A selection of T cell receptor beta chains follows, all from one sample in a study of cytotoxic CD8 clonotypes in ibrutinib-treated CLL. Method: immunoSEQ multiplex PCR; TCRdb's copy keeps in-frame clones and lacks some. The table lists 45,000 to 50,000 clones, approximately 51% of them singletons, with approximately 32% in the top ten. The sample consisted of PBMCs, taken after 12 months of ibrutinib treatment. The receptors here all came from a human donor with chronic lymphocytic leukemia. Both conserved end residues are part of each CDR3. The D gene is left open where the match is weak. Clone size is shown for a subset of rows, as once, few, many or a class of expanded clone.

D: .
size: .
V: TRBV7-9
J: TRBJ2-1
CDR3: CASSLSGDMTKQFF
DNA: TGTGCCAGCAGCTTGTCGGGGGACATGACCAAGCAGTTCTTC

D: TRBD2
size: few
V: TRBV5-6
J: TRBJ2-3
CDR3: CASSLFAGGPVDTQYF
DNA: TGTGCCAGCAGCTTGTTCGCGGGAGGGCCCGTAGATACGCAGTATTTT

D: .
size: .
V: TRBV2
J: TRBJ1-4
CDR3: CASRLSEKLFF
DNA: TGTGCCAGCCGCCTGAGTGAAAAACTGTTTTTT

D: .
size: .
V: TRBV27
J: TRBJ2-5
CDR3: CAGRSQETQYF
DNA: TGTGCCGGCAGGAGCCAAGAGACCCAGTACTTC

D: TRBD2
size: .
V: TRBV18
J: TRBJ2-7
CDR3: CASSPASGLYEQYF
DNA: TGTGCCAGCTCACCTGCTAGCGGACTCTACGAGCAGTACTTC

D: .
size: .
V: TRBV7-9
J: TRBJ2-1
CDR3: CASIQPVYNEQFF
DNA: TGTGCCAGTATTCAGCCGGTATACAATGAGCAGTTCTTC

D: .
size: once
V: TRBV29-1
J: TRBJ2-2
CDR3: CSAKGSLNTGELFF
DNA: TGCAGCGCAAAGGGGAGCTTGAACACCGGGGAGCTGTTTTTT

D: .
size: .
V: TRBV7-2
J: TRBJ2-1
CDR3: CASSLARGLSSYNEQFF
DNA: TGTGCCAGCAGCTTAGCGAGAGGACTCAGCTCCTACAATGAGCAGTTCTTC

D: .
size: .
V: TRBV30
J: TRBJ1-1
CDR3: CAWSPPGAELNTEAFF
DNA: TGTGCCTGGAGCCCCCCCGGGGCAGAATTGAACACTGAAGCTTTCTTT

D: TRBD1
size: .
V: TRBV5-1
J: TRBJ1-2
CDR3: CASSLFTGANYGYTF
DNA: TGCGCCAGCAGCTTGTTCACAGGGGCTAACTATGGCTACACCTTC

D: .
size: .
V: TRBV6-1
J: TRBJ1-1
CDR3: CASSRRAGGTEAFF
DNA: TGTGCCAGCAGCCGCAGGGCGGGTGGCACTGAAGCTTTCTTT

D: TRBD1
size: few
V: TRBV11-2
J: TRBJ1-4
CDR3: CASSTPGTALEKLFF
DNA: TGTGCCAGCAGCACACCCGGGACAGCCCTGGAAAAACTGTTTTTT

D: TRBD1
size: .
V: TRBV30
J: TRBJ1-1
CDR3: CAWRTGRNTEAFF
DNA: TGTGCCTGGCGGACAGGGAGGAACACTGAAGCTTTCTTT

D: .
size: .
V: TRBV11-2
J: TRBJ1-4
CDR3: CASSLGRINEKLFF
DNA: TGTGCCAGCAGCTTAGGACGGATTAATGAAAAACTGTTTTTT

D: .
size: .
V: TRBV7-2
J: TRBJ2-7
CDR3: CASSLSDGGGRYEQYF
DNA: TGTGCCAGCAGCTTATCTGATGGTGGGGGGCGGTACGAGCAGTACTTC

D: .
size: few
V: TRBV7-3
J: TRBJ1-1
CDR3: CASSLDGDTEAFF
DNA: TGTGCCAGCAGCTTAGATGGAGACACTGAAGCTTTCTTT

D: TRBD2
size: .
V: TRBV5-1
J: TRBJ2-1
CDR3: CASSSTSGRSFPSYNEQFF
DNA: TGCGCCAGCAGCTCCACTAGCGGGAGGTCCTTCCCCTCCTACAATGAGCAGTTCTTC

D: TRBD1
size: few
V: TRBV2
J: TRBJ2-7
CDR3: CASSWAGQGSEQYF
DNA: TGTGCCAGCAGTTGGGCGGGACAGGGGAGCGAGCAGTACTTC

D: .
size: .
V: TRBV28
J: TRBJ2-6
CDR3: CASRSQGSGANVLTF
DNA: TGTGCCAGCAGGTCGCAGGGTTCTGGGGCCAACGTCCTGACTTTC

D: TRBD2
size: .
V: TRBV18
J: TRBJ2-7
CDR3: CASSPGLAGHEQYF
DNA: TGTGCCAGCTCACCCGGGCTAGCGGGACACGAGCAGTACTTC

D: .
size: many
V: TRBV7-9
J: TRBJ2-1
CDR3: CASRSIANEQFF
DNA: TGTGCCAGCAGATCTATAGCCAATGAGCAGTTCTTC

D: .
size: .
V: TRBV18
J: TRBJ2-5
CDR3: CASSPSGIGETQYF
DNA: TGTGCCAGCTCACCCTCAGGGATTGGAGAGACCCAGTACTTC

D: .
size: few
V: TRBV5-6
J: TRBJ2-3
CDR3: CASSLGLAYSTDTQYF
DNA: TGTGCCAGCAGCTTGGGCCTAGCGTATAGCACAGATACGCAGTATTTT

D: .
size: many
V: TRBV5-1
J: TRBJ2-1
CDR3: CASSLGTYNEQFF
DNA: TGCGCCAGCAGCTTGGGAACCTACAATGAGCAGTTCTTC

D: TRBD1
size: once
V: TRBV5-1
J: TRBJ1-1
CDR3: CASSRYNTGGNTEAFF
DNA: TGCGCCAGCAGCCGATATAACACAGGGGGAAACACTGAAGCTTTCTTT

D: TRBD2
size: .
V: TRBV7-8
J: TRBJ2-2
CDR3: CASRGLAGLNTGELFF
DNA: TGTGCCAGCAGAGGACTAGCGGGTCTGAACACCGGGGAGCTGTTTTTT

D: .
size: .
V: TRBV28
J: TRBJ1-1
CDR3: CASIPGTMNTEAFF
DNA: TGTGCCAGCATCCCGGGGACTATGAACACTGAAGCTTTCTTT

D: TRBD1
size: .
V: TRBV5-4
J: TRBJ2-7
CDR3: CASSSRGTGGLEQYF
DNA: TGTGCCAGCAGCTCCAGAGGGACAGGGGGACTCGAGCAGTACTTC

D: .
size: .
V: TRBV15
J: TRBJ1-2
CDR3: CATSRERQVYGYTF
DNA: TGTGCCACCAGCAGAGAGAGGCAGGTTTATGGCTACACCTTC

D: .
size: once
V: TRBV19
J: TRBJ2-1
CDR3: CASSIGTKAYNEQFF
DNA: TGTGCCAGTAGTATAGGCACCAAAGCCTACAATGAGCAGTTCTTC

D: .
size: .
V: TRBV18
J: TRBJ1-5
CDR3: CASSPFESLDNQPQHF
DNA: TGTGCCAGCTCACCCTTTGAGAGCCTAGACAATCAGCCCCAGCATTTT

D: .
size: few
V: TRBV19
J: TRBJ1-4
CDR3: CASGAGDATNEKLFF
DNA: TGTGCCAGTGGGGCCGGGGATGCAACTAATGAAAAACTGTTTTTT

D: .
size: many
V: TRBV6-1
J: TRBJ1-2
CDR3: CASNRDYGYTF
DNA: TGTGCCAGCAACCGGGACTATGGCTACACCTTC

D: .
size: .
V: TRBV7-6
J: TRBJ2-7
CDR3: CASSLLPDSSYEQYF
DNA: TGTGCCAGCAGCTTATTACCGGATAGCTCCTACGAGCAGTACTTC

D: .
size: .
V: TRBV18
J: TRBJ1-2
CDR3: CASSQPGQKGYTF
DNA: TGTGCCAGCTCACAGCCGGGGCAGAAGGGCTACACCTTC

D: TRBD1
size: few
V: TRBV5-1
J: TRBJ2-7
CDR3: CASSLGDRGYEQYF
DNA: TGCGCCAGCAGCTTGGGGGACAGGGGCTACGAGCAGTACTTC

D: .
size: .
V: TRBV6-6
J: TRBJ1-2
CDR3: CASTWTSFVGYTF
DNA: TGTGCCAGCACCTGGACATCTTTCGTGGGCTACACCTTC

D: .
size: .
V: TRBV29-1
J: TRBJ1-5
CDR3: CSARLSGFNQPQHF
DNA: TGCAGCGCCCGACTCTCAGGGTTCAATCAGCCCCAGCATTTT

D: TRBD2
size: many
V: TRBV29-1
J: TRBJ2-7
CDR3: CSVEPSGSPEQYF
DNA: TGCAGCGTTGAGCCTAGCGGGAGCCCCGAGCAGTACTTC

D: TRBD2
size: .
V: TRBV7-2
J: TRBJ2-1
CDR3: CASSPYTLAGGKNEQFF
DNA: TGTGCCAGCAGCCCATATACACTAGCGGGAGGGAAAAATGAGCAGTTCTTC

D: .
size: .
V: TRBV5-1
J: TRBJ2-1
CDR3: CASSLNTNNEQFF
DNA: TGCGCCAGCAGCTTAAACACAAACAATGAGCAGTTCTTC

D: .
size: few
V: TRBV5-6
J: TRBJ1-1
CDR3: CASSYDRGGMATEAFF
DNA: TGTGCCAGCAGCTACGACCGAGGGGGGATGGCCACTGAAGCTTTCTTT

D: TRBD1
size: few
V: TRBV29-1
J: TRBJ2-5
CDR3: CSAGTGVGETQYF
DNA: TGCAGCGCTGGGACAGGGGTGGGAGAGACCCAGTACTTC

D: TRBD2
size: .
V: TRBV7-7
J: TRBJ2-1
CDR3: CAIPSTGGRLTYNEQFF
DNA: TGTGCTATCCCGAGTACTGGCGGGAGACTCACCTACAATGAGCAGTTCTTC

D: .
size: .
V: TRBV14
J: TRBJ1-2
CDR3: CASSQDSRRGPLNGYTF
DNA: TGTGCCAGCAGCCAAGATAGCCGCCGGGGCCCCCTTAATGGCTACACCTTC

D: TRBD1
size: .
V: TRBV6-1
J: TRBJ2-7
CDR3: CASRGTGEFEQYF
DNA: TGTGCCAGCAGAGGGACAGGGGAATTCGAGCAGTACTTC

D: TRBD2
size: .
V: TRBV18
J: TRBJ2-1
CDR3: CASSLSRLAGGWDEQFF
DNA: TGTGCCAGCTCGCTATCTCGACTAGCGGGAGGGTGGGATGAGCAGTTCTTC

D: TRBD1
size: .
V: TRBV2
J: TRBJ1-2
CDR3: CASRDRAYDYGYTF
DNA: TGTGCCAGCAGGGACAGGGCCTATGACTATGGCTACACCTTC

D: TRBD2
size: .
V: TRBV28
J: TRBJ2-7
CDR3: CASSDTGEWGLAGSRGEQYF
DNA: TGTGCCAGCAGTGATACAGGGGAATGGGGACTAGCGGGATCCAGGGGCGAGCAGTACTTC

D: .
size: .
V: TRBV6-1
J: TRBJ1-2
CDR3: CASSLEIYGYTF
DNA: TGTGCCAGCAGTTTAGAGATCTATGGCTACACCTTC